A single sample gave rise to the 21 T cell receptor beta chains below, sequenced in a study of cytomegalovirus exposure and HLA in healthy donors. PCR used 60 Vbeta primers and 13 Jbeta primers. Sequenced by immunoSEQ multiplex PCR; TCRdb stores in-frame clones only, minus some. The sample has about 110,000 clones, 82% seen once. Sequencing was done on a sample of PBMCs. The receptor source for this set is a woman between 18 and 29 years old in good health and CMV-seronegative.

The chain employs TRBV7-8 and TRBJ1-1; tentatively, D is TRBD1 (5 bases). This CDR3 contains 11 residues. CDR1 is SGHVS and CDR2 is FQNEAQ in the germline V gene. Trimming cost V 4 bases and J 10 bases, with 10 bases left between them. This CDR3 is CASSSNTGAFF. The DNA for the CDR3 is TGTGCCAGCAGCTCAAACACAGGAGCTTTCTTT.

The V gene is TRBV6-5, the J gene TRBJ1-5, with 7 bases that match TRBD1. CDR1 MNHEY and CDR2 SVGAGI come from the germline V gene. The CDR3 is 13 amino acids. J gave up 7 bases and V 6 bases, and 6 bases lay outside the gene matches. CDR3 sequence: CASSSDRDQPQHF. The CDR3 DNA is TGTGCCAGCAGCTCAGACAGGGACCAGCCCCAGCATTTT.

This chain links TRBV4-1 with TRBJ2-1, with 12 bases identical to TRBD2. This CDR3 region has 17 residues. CDR1 is MGHRA and CDR2 is YSYEKL in the germline V gene. With V trimmed by 4 bases and J by 4 bases, 8 bases remained unmatched. The CDR3 DNA follows: TGCGCCAGCAGCCCTTTGACTAGCGGGAGAGATTACAATGAGCAGTTCTTC. Translating it yields CASSPLTSGRDYNEQFF.

V is TRBV19 and J is TRBJ1-5; no reliable D call. Germline V lookup: CDR1 LNHDA, CDR2 SQIVND (reference sequence). The CDR3 runs to 12 residues. V dropped 5 bases and J dropped 5 bases, with 7 bases sitting between them. The CDR3 sequence: CASSYTDQPQHF. CDR3 nucleotides: TGTGCCAGTAGTTATACGGATCAGCCCCAGCATTTT.

The rearrangement uses TRBV4-3 and TRBJ1-1; maybe TRBD1 (5 bases). This CDR3 contains 15 residues. CDR1 LGHNA and CDR2 YSLEER come from the germline V gene. V lost 0 bases and J lost 6, with 14 bases in between. CDR3 sequence reads: CASSQDHRGFAEAFF. The CDR3 DNA reads TGCGCCAGCAGCCAAGATCATCGGGGGTTCGCTGAAGCTTTCTTT.

The chain employs TRBV4-3 and TRBJ1-3; the match to TRBD2 covers 7 bases. TRBJ2-2 explains the end of the DNA better; the J call may be wrong. The germline V gene encodes CDR1 LGHNA and CDR2 YSLEER. This CDR3 region has 15 residues. As DNA, the CDR3 is TGCGCCAGCAGCCAAGCTGGGGGAGGGACCGGGGAGCTGTTTTTT. Translation gives CASSQAGGGTGELFF.

V usage is TRBV21-1 and J usage is TRBJ2-7; the D call of TRBD1 is as the table states it, not checked on the DNA. TRBV21-1 has pseudogene status. This CDR3 is built from 13 residues. The DNA of the CDR3 is TGTGCCAGCAGTTACCGGGACACCTACGAGCAGTACTTC. It translates to CASSYRDTYEQYF.

V gene TRBV18 combines with J gene TRBJ2-3; 14 nucleotides match TRBD2. Trimming took 4 bases from V and 5 from J; bases not matched to a gene: 8. The CDR3 has 17 amino acids. Germline V gene sequence: CDR1 KGHSH, CDR2 LQKENI. In nucleotides, the CDR3 is TGTGCCAGCTCACTGGGGACTAGCGGGAGAATGGAAGATACGCAGTATTTT. Its translation: CASSLGTSGRMEDTQYF.

V gene TRBV19 combines with J gene TRBJ2-1; 9 bases are shared with TRBD2. The CDR3 covers 15 residues. V gave up 11 bases and J gave up 8 bases; unmatched junction bases: 16. Germline-derived CDR1 and CDR2 are LNHDA and SQIVND (reference sequence). This CDR3 is CASRRLAGLGDEQFF. As DNA, the CDR3 is TGTGCCTCCCGACGCCTAGCGGGACTAGGCGATGAGCAGTTCTTC.

V is TRBV18 and J is TRBJ2-3; TRBD2 matches 9 bases. J lost 3 bases, V lost 0 bases, and 7 bases had no gene match. CDR3 length equals 17 residues. Germline loops: CDR1 KGHSH, CDR2 LQKENI. The CDR3: CASSPPSAGGRTDTQYF. The CDR3 DNA sequence: TGTGCCAGCTCACCACCCTCGGCGGGAGGGCGGACAGATACGCAGTATTTT.

The chain combines TRBV7-8 with TRBJ1-3, with D perhaps TRBD1 (6 bases). This CDR3 contains 14 residues. V lost 5 bases and J lost 2, with 10 bases in between. CDR1 is SGHVS and CDR2 is FQNEAQ in the germline V gene. For the CDR3, the DNA is TGTGCCAGCAGCGAACAGGGAACTGGAAACACCATATATTTT. Its protein is CASSEQGTGNTIYF.

The V call is TRBV10-2, the J call TRBJ2-2; D is uncertain. In germline, CDR1 is WSHSY, CDR2 SAAADI. CDR3 length equals 13 residues. V lost 9 bases and J 1 base, leaving 9 bases between the germline ends. CDR3 sequence (DNA): TGCGCCAGTCGACAACTGAACACCGGGGAGCTGTTTTTT. It yields the protein CASRQLNTGELFF.

J is TRBJ1-2 and V is TRBV5-1, with D hard to call. The CDR3 is made up of 14 amino acids. V was shortened by 1 base and J by 6 bases, with 13 bases between the two germline ends. The germline V gene encodes CDR1 SGHRS and CDR2 YFSETQ. The CDR3 loop reads CASSLTSGRDGYTF. CDR3 DNA sequence: TGCGCCAGCAGCTTGACAAGTGGGAGAGATGGCTACACCTTC.

The chain couples TRBV19 to TRBJ1-2; the D is unclear. Trimming shortened V by 0 bases and J by 4 bases, and 9 bases separated the two germline ends. CDR1 and CDR2 from the germline V gene are LNHDA and SQIVND (reference sequence). CDR3 length: 14 residues. CDR3 in DNA: TGTGCCAGTAGTATAGATCGGTACGGCTATGGCTACACCTTC. Encoded protein: CASSIDRYGYGYTF. The full variable domain, rest sourced from reference TRBV19 and TRBJ1-2, is DGGITQSPKYLFRKEGQNVTLSCEQNLNHDAMYWYRQDPGQGLRLIYYSQIVNDFQKGDIAEGYSVSREKKESFPLTVTSAQKNPTAFYLCASSIDRYGYGYTFGSGTRLTVV.

The chain combines TRBV6-6 with TRBJ1-5; D may be TRBD1 (6 bases). Germline lookup yields CDR1 MNHNY and CDR2 SVGAGI (reference sequence). The V end was cut by 10 bases, the J end by 1 base, with 14 bases between. CDR3 length: 14 amino acids. CDR3 sequence reads: CATLKTGSNQPQHF. The CDR3 DNA reads as TGTGCCACCCTTAAAACAGGGAGCAATCAGCCCCAGCATTTT.

CDR3 coding DNA: TGTGCCTGGAGTAACATTCGCCCGGGACAGGGGGCCGAGGGCAATCAGCCCCAGCATTTT. The encoded protein is CAWSNIRPGQGAEGNQPQHF. The rearrangement links TRBV30 to TRBJ1-5; the match to TRBD1 covers 12 bases. Germline V gives CDR1 GTSNPN, CDR2 SVGIG (reference sequence). The CDR3 runs to 20 residues. Germline trimming cut 2 bases from V and 2 bases from J; bases unmatched to any gene: 16.

This clone has only a few counts. This chain joins TRBV5-1 and TRBJ2-1; 7 nucleotides line up with TRBD1. Germline V gene lookup returns CDR1 SGHRS and CDR2 YFSETQ. The CDR3 covers 14 residues. J was trimmed by 4 bases and V by 3 bases; bases with no gene match: 4. The chain's CDR3 is CASSSGTEYNEQFF. The CDR3 DNA follows: TGCGCCAGCAGCTCCGGGACAGAGTACAATGAGCAGTTCTTC.

The chain carries TRBV4-1 and TRBJ2-1; TRBD2 matches 14 bases. Germline assignment: CDR1 MGHRA and CDR2 YSYEKL. This CDR3 is built from 16 residues. V was pared by 4 bases and J by 4 bases, with 3 bases of the junction left unmatched. CDR3 region: CASSRGLAGEYNEQFF. The DNA for the CDR3 is TGCGCCAGCAGCCGGGGACTAGCGGGAGAATACAATGAGCAGTTCTTC.

The chain joins TRBV27 to TRBJ2-5; D may be TRBD1 (7 bases). Germline CDR1 reads MNHEY; CDR2 reads SMNVEV (reference sequence). Trimming stripped 5 bases from V and 4 bases from J, with 17 bases between. The CDR3 contains 15 residues. The CDR3 DNA sequence: TGTGCCAGCAGTCGTCACAGGGGAGGAGGAGAGACCCAGTACTTC. Its translation: CASSRHRGGGETQYF.

The chain recombines TRBV28 with TRBJ2-7; 8 bases line up with TRBD1. V lost 9 bases, J lost 6 bases, and 13 bases stayed unmatched. Germline lookup yields CDR1 MDHEN and CDR2 SYDVKM. The CDR3 contains 14 residues. The CDR3 DNA sequence: TGTGCCAGTGGACAGGGCGTGTTATTGGGCGAGCAGTACTTC. Translating gives CASGQGVLLGEQYF.

V usage is TRBV6-6 and J usage is TRBJ1-1, with D possibly TRBD1 on 6 matching bases. CDR3 length equals 14 residues. The germline V gene has CDR1 MNHNY and CDR2 SVGAGI (reference sequence). V lost 8 bases and J 0 bases, leaving 13 bases between the germline ends. CDR3 loop: CASLPGTLNTEAFF. CDR3 DNA sequence: TGTGCCAGCCTTCCGGGGACACTGAACACTGAAGCTTTCTTT.